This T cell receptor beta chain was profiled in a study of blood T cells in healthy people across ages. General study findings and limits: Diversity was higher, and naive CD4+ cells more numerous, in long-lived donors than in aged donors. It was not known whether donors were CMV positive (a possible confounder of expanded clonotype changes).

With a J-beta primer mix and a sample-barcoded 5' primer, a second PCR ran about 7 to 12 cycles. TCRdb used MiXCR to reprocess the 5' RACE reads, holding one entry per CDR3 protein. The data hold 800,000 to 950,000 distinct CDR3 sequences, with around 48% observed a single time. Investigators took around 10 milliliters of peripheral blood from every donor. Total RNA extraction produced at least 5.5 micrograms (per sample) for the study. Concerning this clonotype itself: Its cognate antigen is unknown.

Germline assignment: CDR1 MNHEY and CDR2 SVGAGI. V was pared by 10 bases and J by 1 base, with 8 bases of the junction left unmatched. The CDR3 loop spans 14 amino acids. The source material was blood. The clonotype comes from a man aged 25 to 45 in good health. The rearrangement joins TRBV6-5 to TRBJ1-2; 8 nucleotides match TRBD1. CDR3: CATREDRDNYGYTF. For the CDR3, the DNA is TGTGCCACCCGGGAGGACAGGGATAACTATGGCTACACCTTC.